The 2 T cell receptor beta chains below were found in one sample sequenced in a study of neurological immune-mediated disorders. TCRdb re-analysed the 5' RACE reads in MiXCR, keeping a single row per CDR3 protein. This table holds tens of thousands of distinct CDR3 sequences, roughly 2.5% found once. The specimen was PBMCs. The source of these receptors is a man over 45 with multiple sclerosis.

At least ten counts were recorded for this clonotype. V usage is TRBV9 and J usage is TRBJ2-7, with 7 positions matching TRBD1. This CDR3 is 17 amino acids long. The germline gives CDR1 SGDLS, CDR2 YYNGEE. V was clipped by 4 bases and J by 2 bases; unmatched bases: 15. CDR3: CASSPRTGTPDPYEQYF. As DNA, the CDR3 is TGTGCCAGCAGCCCTCGGACAGGAACTCCGGACCCCTACGAGCAGTACTTC.

This clonotype has a count of ten or more. This sequence joins TRBV20-1 and TRBJ2-3; 11 bases agree with TRBD2. This CDR3 spans 19 amino acids. Germline CDR1 reads DFQATT; CDR2 reads SNEGSKA (reference sequence). Trimming at V came to 0 bases and at J to 2 bases, leaving 13 bases not matched to a gene. CDR3 bases: TGCAGTGCTAGAGATCGCGATAGAGGACTAGCGGGTTTCACAGATACGCAGTATTTT. As protein: CSARDRDRGLAGFTDTQYF.